Each of the 22 T cell receptor beta chains below was sequenced from the same sample in a study of T-cell reconstitution after alpha-beta-depleted transplantation in children. This sample's TCRbeta library carried unique molecular identifier barcodes. MiXCR, applied by TCRdb to the PCR reads, yields one record per CDR3 protein. The repertoire includes just over 350,000 distinct CDR3 sequences, 10% to 15% of them detected once, and roughly 4.3% sits in the top ten. The source was PBMCs, collected from the stem cell graft. The receptors stem from a human donor who donated a stem cell graft to a child with Fanconi anemia.

The chain combines TRBV7-8 with TRBJ2-2, with unresolved D. The CDR3 has 15 amino acids. Germline V lookup: CDR1 SGHVS, CDR2 FQNEAQ. The ends were cut back, 3 bases at V and 0 bases at J, with 8 bases in the middle. CDR3 nucleotides: TGTGCCAGCAGCTTGACGGACCCGAACACCGGGGAGCTGTTTTTT. Translating gives CASSLTDPNTGELFF.

The chain uses TRBV3-1 and TRBJ2-3; D is unclear. Per germline, CDR1 LGHDT and CDR2 YNNKEL (reference sequence). CDR3 length equals 15 residues. The V end lost 3 bases, the J end lost 6 bases, and 16 bases lay between the germline ends. The CDR3 DNA reads as TGTGCCAGCAGCCAGGAAACTTACCCCTCGGATACGCAGTATTTT. Translation gives CASSQETYPSDTQYF.

This chain joins TRBV12-3 or TRBV12-4 and TRBJ2-5; 15 bases map to TRBD2. CDR3 size: 16 residues. The trim removed 3 bases at V and 4 bases at J, leaving 3 bases unmatched. The CDR3 DNA reads as TGTGCCAGCAGTTTGGGGGGACTAGCGGGGGGAGAGACCCAGTACTTC. It codes for CASSLGGLAGGETQYF.

The chain has TRBV12-3 or TRBV12-4 and TRBJ1-4, with 10 nucleotides matching TRBD1. Losses at the gene ends were 5 bases for V and 7 bases for J; bases not matched to a gene: 4. CDR3 length: 14 residues. CDR3: CASSMDRGIEKLFF. CDR3 nucleotides: TGTGCCAGCAGTATGGACAGGGGGATTGAAAAACTGTTTTTT.

There are a few counts of this clonotype. This chain links TRBV12-3 or TRBV12-4 with TRBJ2-1; 11 bases are a match to TRBD2. This CDR3 spans 15 amino acids. Trimming took 7 bases from V and 2 from J; bases not matched to a gene: 4. This chain's CDR3 is CASTSTSGAYNEQFF. The CDR3 DNA follows: TGTGCCAGCACCTCGACTAGCGGGGCCTACAATGAGCAGTTCTTC.

This clonotype showed up many times. The rearrangement joins TRBV29-1 to TRBJ2-2; no definite D call. Germline V gene lookup returns CDR1 SQVTM and CDR2 ANQGSEA. Trimming took 7 bases from V and 3 from J, leaving 12 bases between them. CDR3 size: 13 residues. CDR3 protein: CSALGLDTGELFF. The CDR3 DNA sequence: TGCAGCGCGCTAGGTTTAGACACCGGGGAGCTGTTTTTT.

This clonotype turned up a few times. This rearrangement joins TRBV6-5 to TRBJ2-6; D may correspond to TRBD1 or TRBD2 (6 bases each). With 5 bases removed from V and 3 bases from J, the gap between germline ends came to 20 bases. CDR1 is MNHEY and CDR2 is SVGAGI in the germline V gene. The CDR3 contains 18 residues. Written as DNA, the CDR3 is TGTGCCAGCAGTCCCTTAGATGGAGGGGGGCTTGGGGCCAACGTCCTGACTTTC. Protein product: CASSPLDGGGLGANVLTF.

This clonotype occurred many times. The gene calls are TRBV29-1 and TRBJ2-7, with 10 positions matching TRBD1. V dropped 4 bases and J dropped 7; count of bases not matched to a gene: 10. The CDR3 consists of 14 residues. The V gene's germline CDR1 is SQVTM and CDR2 ANQGSEA. CDR3: CSVVTGTGVSEQYF. CDR3 coding DNA: TGCAGCGTTGTCACCGGGACAGGGGTCTCGGAGCAGTACTTC.

This clonotype has a count of ten or more. The chain couples TRBV5-1 to TRBJ1-4, with D maybe TRBD1 (5 bases). The CDR3 spans 14 residues. Trimming removed 4 bases at V and 1 base at J, with 8 bases between. The germline gives CDR1 SGHRS, CDR2 YFSETQ. CDR3 DNA sequence: TGCGCCAGCAGCCCGCAGGGAACTAATGAAAAACTGTTTTTT. It yields the protein CASSPQGTNEKLFF.

J is TRBJ2-2 and V is TRBV4-3; TRBD2 matches at 8 bases. CDR3 length equals 17 residues. From germline, CDR1 is LGHNA and CDR2 YSLEER. V lost 1 base, J lost 1 base, and 5 bases stayed unmatched. The CDR3: CASSQGPGGVNTGELFF. The DNA of the CDR3 is TGCGCCAGCAGCCAAGGTCCGGGGGGGGTGAACACCGGGGAGCTGTTTTTT.

The table lists this clonotype with a few counts. This chain links TRBV4-2 with TRBJ2-2; no clear D. Looked up from germline, CDR1 is LGHNA and CDR2 is YNFKEQ. The CDR3 is 14 residues long. The V gene lost 4 bases and the J gene lost 6 bases, with 12 bases spanning the gap. This chain's CDR3 is CASSRNPSPGELFF. DNA for the CDR3: TGTGCCAGCAGCCGAAACCCGAGTCCCGGGGAGCTGTTTTTT.

The chain recombines TRBV29-1 with TRBJ2-1; D call uncertain. This CDR3 region has 13 residues. Trimming took off 3 bases at V and 3 bases at J, with 9 bases between the two ends. The germline gives CDR1 SQVTM, CDR2 ANQGSEA. CDR3 DNA: TGCAGCGTTGATGCCCACATCTACAATGAGCAGTTCTTC. Translation gives CSVDAHIYNEQFF.

In nucleotides, the CDR3 is TGTGCCAGCAGCTCCCACGGAGGGTGGGGAAATGAAAAACTGTTTTTT. It codes for CASSSHGGWGNEKLFF. The chain uses TRBV7-9 and TRBJ1-4, with D hard to call. Germline V gene data show CDR1 as SEHNR and CDR2 as FQNEAQ (reference sequence). Trimming took 4 bases from V and 5 from J, leaving 17 bases between them. The CDR3 is made up of 16 amino acids. The whole variable domain, remainder taken from reference TRBV7-9 and TRBJ1-4, is DTGVSQNPRHKITKRGQNVTFRCDPISEHNRLYWYRQTLGQGPEFLTYFQNEAQLEKSRLLSDRFSAERPKGSFSTLEIQRTEQGDSAMYLCASSSHGGWGNEKLFFGSGTQLSVL.

The chain is built from TRBV6-1 and TRBJ1-1; D unresolved. CDR1 is MNHNS and CDR2 is SASEGT in the germline V gene. CDR3 size: 14 residues. Between the trimmed V and J ends, which lost 8 bases and 5 bases, there was a span of 18 bases. CDR3 amino acids: CASSTLGGETEAFF. CDR3 sequence (DNA): TGTGCCAGCTCGACGTTGGGCGGGGAAACTGAAGCTTTCTTT.

This clonotype appeared a few times. This chain joins TRBV20-1 and TRBJ1-4; tentative D call: TRBD1 (5 bases). The CDR3 has 18 residues. V was shortened by 2 bases and J by 7 bases, with 26 bases between the two germline ends. From germline, CDR1 is DFQATT and CDR2 SNEGSKA (reference sequence). For the CDR3, the DNA is TGCAGTGCTAGACCCATCCCTGCGCGGAAGACTGGGGGTGAAAAACTGTTTTTT. Protein sequence: CSARPIPARKTGGEKLFF.

This clonotype appeared once. J is TRBJ2-4 and V is TRBV5-6; 9 nucleotides line up with TRBD1. The germline V gene has CDR1 SGHDT and CDR2 YYEEEE. This CDR3 comprises 13 residues. V trimming: 4 bases; J trimming: 7 bases; junction bases outside the gene matches: 3. CDR3 amino acids: CASSGTGNNIQYF. The CDR3 region has the DNA TGTGCCAGCAGCGGGACAGGGAACAACATTCAGTACTTC.

At least ten counts were recorded for this clonotype. The CDR3 spells CASSPPRRGLRDFSTDTQYF. In nucleotides, the CDR3 is TGTGCCAGCAGTCCACCTCGTCGGGGATTGAGGGACTTCTCCACAGATACGCAGTATTTT. The chain combines TRBV12-3 or TRBV12-4 with TRBJ2-3, with D maybe TRBD2 (6 bases). This CDR3 comprises 20 residues. V lost 5 bases and J 2 bases, leaving 29 bases between the germline ends.

This clonotype turned up a few times. The chain recombines TRBV7-9 with TRBJ1-1, with D perhaps TRBD1 (6 bases). This CDR3 comprises 15 residues. CDR1 and CDR2 (germline): SEHNR, FQNEAQ (reference sequence). V shed 4 bases and J shed 1 base, with 13 bases lying between them. CDR3 nucleotides: TGTGCCAGCAGCTCAGGCCTGGACAGGAACACTGAAGCTTTCTTT. Amino acids: CASSSGLDRNTEAFF.

V and J are TRBV6-5 and TRBJ2-3; a possible D gene is TRBD2 (5 bases). CDR3 size: 11 residues. The ends were cut back, 7 bases at V and 5 bases at J, with 7 bases in the middle. Germline V gene lookup returns CDR1 MNHEY and CDR2 SVGAGI. The CDR3, as DNA: TGTGCCAGCATGAGGGAAGATACGCAGTATTTT. Translation: CASMREDTQYF.

This clonotype was counted ten times or more. The CDR3 sequence is CASSYDREYNEQFF. CDR3 coding DNA: TGTGCCAGCAGTTACGACAGGGAGTACAATGAGCAGTTCTTC. The chain carries TRBV6-5 and TRBJ2-1, with 7 positions matching TRBD1. Germline V CDR1 and CDR2: MNHEY, SVGAGI. V shed 2 bases and J 4 bases; nucleotides not matched to a gene: 2. This CDR3 spans 14 amino acids.

Only a few counts were recorded for this clonotype. This sequence joins TRBV5-1 and TRBJ1-1; tentative D call: TRBD1 (5 bases). The length of the CDR3 is 16 residues. Trimming shortened V by 4 bases and J by 1 base, and 17 bases separated the two germline ends. Germline loops: CDR1 SGHRS, CDR2 YFSETQ. In DNA form, the CDR3 reads TGCGCCAGCAGCCAGGCAGGGCCAACAACGAACACTGAAGCTTTCTTT. As protein: CASSQAGPTTNTEAFF.

J is TRBJ2-1 and V is TRBV2, with D maybe TRBD1 (7 bases). Germline CDR1 SNHLY, CDR2 FYNNEI. This CDR3 spans 16 amino acids. V was shortened by 5 bases and J by 0 bases, with 14 bases between the two germline ends. CDR3 sequence reads: CASSMAGGRSYNEQFF. As DNA, the CDR3 is TGTGCCAGCAGTATGGCAGGGGGGCGCTCCTACAATGAGCAGTTCTTC.